A selection of T cell receptor beta chains follows, all from one sample in a study of control samples from healthy donors and cancer patients. Clones were read by immunoSEQ multiplex PCR, and TCRdb kept only the in-frame ones, dropping some. Here the sample spans tens of thousands of clones, more than 75% being singletons. Sequenced sample: PBMCs. The receptor set was obtained from a woman aged 55-70 years with lung cancer. Each CDR3 is given with its conserved first and last residue. The D gene is left open where the match is weak. Only part of the rows carry a size: once, few, many, or a class if the clone is expanded.

D | size | J | V | DNA | CDR3
. | . | TRBJ1-1 | TRBV12-3/TRBV12-4 | TGTGCCAGCAGTAGGAGAACTGAAGCTTTCTTT | CASSRRTEAFF
. | once | TRBJ1-1 | TRBV15 | TGTGCCACCAGCGGGGAGACAGGACTTTGGACTGAAGCTTTCTTT | CATSGETGLWTEAFF
TRBD1 | . | TRBJ2-7 | TRBV28 | TGTGCCAGCAGCCGACACGACGGACAGGGCGAGCAGTACTTC | CASSRHDGQGEQYF
. | . | TRBJ2-7 | TRBV27 | TGTGCCAGCAGTTCACCTTACGAGCAGTACTTC | CASSSPYEQYF
TRBD2 | . | TRBJ2-7 | TRBV11-2 | TGTGCCAGCAGCTTCATTAGCGGGAGACCCTACGAGCAGTACTTC | CASSFISGRPYEQYF
. | . | TRBJ1-2 | TRBV7-9 | TGTGCCAGCAGCTTATTTGTGGGGCGCGGAGATGGCTACACCTTC | CASSLFVGRGDGYTF
TRBD2 | . | TRBJ2-2 | TRBV30 | TGTGCCTGGAGTAGCGGGAGAATGATGGGCACCGGGGAGCTGTTTTTT | CAWSSGRMMGTGELFF
TRBD2 | few | TRBJ2-7 | TRBV19 | TGTGCCAGTAGTATAACCGGGGGGGCAACAGTCTACGAGCAGTACTTC | CASSITGGATVYEQYF
TRBD1 | . | TRBJ2-1 | TRBV5-1 | TGCGCCAGCAGCTTGGTTACCGGACAGGGGGAGTTCTTC | CASSLVTGQGEFF
. | few | TRBJ1-2 | TRBV20-1 | TGCAGTGTAGCGGAGAACTATGGCTACACCTTC | CSVAENYGYTF
. | . | TRBJ2-7 | TRBV6-5 | TGTGCCAGCAGGGGGCCTTTTGCAGGGGCCTACGAGCAGTACTTC | CASRGPFAGAYEQYF
. | . | TRBJ1-1 | TRBV5-6 | TGTGCCAGCAGCTTGGAGCCGGGGGCGAACACTGAAGCTTTCTTT | CASSLEPGANTEAFF
TRBD2 | . | TRBJ2-1 | TRBV9 | TGTGCCAGCAGCGCCGAGGGGACTATACTATCGGGTGAGCAGTTCTTC | CASSAEGTILSGEQFF
. | once | TRBJ2-5 | TRBV29-1 | TGCAGCGTTGAGGACCCAGGGAGAGAGACCCAGTACTTC | CSVEDPGRETQYF
. | . | TRBJ2-2 | TRBV19 | TGTGCCAGTAGTATAGTGGGAGGGAACACCGGGGAGCTGTTTTTT | CASSIVGGNTGELFF
. | . | TRBJ2-3 | TRBV11-3 | TGTGCCAGCAGCTTAGACGGACAGAGCACAGATACGCAGTATTTT | CASSLDGQSTDTQYF
. | . | TRBJ1-5 | TRBV28 | TGTGCCAGCAGGAAGTCGAGGAGTTTGGCTGTGTGGCCCCAGCATTTT | CASRKSRSLAVWPQHF
. | . | TRBJ2-1 | TRBV28 | TGTGCCAGCGGGCACAATGAGCAGTTCTTC | CASGHNEQFF
. | . | TRBJ2-7 | TRBV11-2 | TGTGCCAGCAGCCCGGAGGCGGGGTTTCGGTCCTACGAGCAGTACTTC | CASSPEAGFRSYEQYF
. | . | TRBJ2-7 | TRBV5-1 | TGCGCCAGCAGCTTACTAGACGAGCAGTACTTC | CASSLLDEQYF
. | . | TRBJ2-1 | TRBV11-2 | TGTGCCAGCAGCTCAGGCGTAGGCGATTCCTACAATGAGCAGTTCTTC | CASSSGVGDSYNEQFF
. | once | TRBJ1-1 | TRBV6-6 | TGTGCCAGCAGTTACAATGGACAGTCAATGAACACTGAAGCTTTCTTT | CASSYNGQSMNTEAFF
. | once | TRBJ1-6 | TRBV30 | TGTGCCTGGAGTGGGGGTCTTAATTCACCCCTCCACTTT | CAWSGGLNSPLHF
. | . | TRBJ2-2 | TRBV4-2 | TGTGCCAGCAGCCAAGACGGAGCAAAAGCCGGGGAGCTGTTTTTT | CASSQDGAKAGELFF
TRBD2 | . | TRBJ2-1 | TRBV5-1 | TGCGCCAGCAGTCGAAAAACGGGAGGGCCGGACAATGAGCAGTTCTTC | CASSRKTGGPDNEQFF
. | . | TRBJ1-2 | TRBV5-4 | TGTGCCTCCGCCGGGGGGTCTCATGGCTACACCTTC | CASAGGSHGYTF
. | . | TRBJ2-1 | TRBV29-1 | TGCAGCGTTCTACTCGGCCTCTACAATGAGCAGTTCTTC | CSVLLGLYNEQFF
TRBD2 | . | TRBJ2-1 | TRBV7-2 | TGTGCCAGCAAACTGACTGCGGGAGGGAGTTCTGAGCAGTTCTTC | CASKLTAGGSSEQFF
. | . | TRBJ2-4 | TRBV28 | TGTGCCAGCAGTTTTAATGCTGGGGCCAAAAACATTCAGTACTTC | CASSFNAGAKNIQYF
. | . | TRBJ1-1 | TRBV7-2 | TGTGCCAGCAGCTTAGAGTCCGGGGGGAACACTGAAGCTTTCTTT | CASSLESGGNTEAFF
. | . | TRBJ1-2 | TRBV5-6 | TGTGCCAGCAGCTCACAACCGGGACAAGGCTATGGCTACACCTTC | CASSSQPGQGYGYTF
TRBD2 | . | TRBJ2-7 | TRBV19 | TGTGCCAGTAGTTCAAGCGGGAGCGCCTACGAGCAGTACTTC | CASSSSGSAYEQYF
TRBD1 | . | TRBJ1-4 | TRBV9 | TGTGCCAGCAGCGTCGGGACAGGGGAAGGTGAAAAACTGTTTTTT | CASSVGTGEGEKLFF
. | . | TRBJ2-1 | TRBV5-4 | TGTGCCAGCAGCTGGGACCGCAATGAGCAGTTCTTC | CASSWDRNEQFF
. | . | TRBJ1-3 | TRBV7-2 | TGTGCCAGCAGCTTAGTGGGGGTCAGTTCTGGAAACACCATATATTTT | CASSLVGVSSGNTIYF
. | once | TRBJ2-2 | TRBV28 | TGTGCCAGCAGTTTTCTGGGACAAACGAACACCGGGGAGCTGTTTTTT | CASSFLGQTNTGELFF
. | . | TRBJ1-2 | TRBV11-2 | TGTGCCAGCAGCTTTACCGGGACCCGCGGCTACACCTTC | CASSFTGTRGYTF
. | once | TRBJ1-1 | TRBV10-3 | TGTGCCATCAGTGAGCCCCAGAGGGCCACTGAAGCTTTCTTT | CAISEPQRATEAFF
. | . | TRBJ1-1 | TRBV5-1 | TGCGCCAGCAGCCTGCTTGTGGGGGGGGCCCCTGAAGCTTTCTTT | CASSLLVGGAPEAFF
. | . | TRBJ1-3 | TRBV4-2 | TGTGCCAGCAGCCAAGTTAAGGGAAACACCATATATTTT | CASSQVKGNTIYF
. | . | TRBJ1-1 | TRBV9 | TGTGCCAGCAGCGTAGAGGCCAGGGGTGACACTGAAGCTTTCTTT | CASSVEARGDTEAFF
. | . | TRBJ2-1 | TRBV19 | TGTGCCAGCACCCGAGTGGGAAGGAGCTCCTACAATGAGCAGTTCTTC | CASTRVGRSSYNEQFF
TRBD2 | . | TRBJ2-1 | TRBV14 | TGTGCCAGCAGCCCATTATTTCCGGGAGGGCCGGTCAATGAGCAGTTCTTC | CASSPLFPGGPVNEQFF
TRBD1 | few | TRBJ1-1 | TRBV11-2 | TGTGCCAGCAGCTTAGCCGGGGGGCAGGGGGCATTTTGGGACACTGAAGCTTTCTTT | CASSLAGGQGAFWDTEAFF
. | . | TRBJ2-7 | TRBV4-2 | TGTGCCAGCAGCCAAGGAACTAATTCCTACGAGCAGTACTTC | CASSQGTNSYEQYF
TRBD2 | . | TRBJ2-1 | TRBV30 | TGTGCCTGGTCGGGACTAGCGGGAGGGAGGTATGAGCAGTTCTTC | CAWSGLAGGRYEQFF
TRBD1 | . | TRBJ2-6 | TRBV7-2 | TGTGCCAGCAGCTGGACAGGGGGCTCTGGGGCCAACGTCCTGACTTTC | CASSWTGGSGANVLTF
. | few | TRBJ2-5 | TRBV14 | TGTGCCAGCAGCCAAGTCCTAGTTATGCCGCAGACCCAGTACTTC | CASSQVLVMPQTQYF
. | . | TRBJ2-1 | TRBV5-1 | TGCGCCAGCAGCTCCGATGGGGGGATTAGCTACTACAATGAGCAGTTCTTC | CASSSDGGISYYNEQFF
. | few | TRBJ1-5 | TRBV7-2 | TGTGCCAGCAGCTTAGTAGGGGGTGGATGGGACAATCAGCCCCAGCATTTT | CASSLVGGGWDNQPQHF
. | . | TRBJ2-1 | TRBV13 | TGTGCCAGCAGCTTAGAAGGTTCTCCTTTCGAGCAGTTCTTC | CASSLEGSPFEQFF
TRBD1 | . | TRBJ2-5 | TRBV2 | TGTGCCAGCAGTCTATGGGACAGGGGCCTCCAAGAGACCCAGTACTTC | CASSLWDRGLQETQYF
TRBD1 | . | TRBJ2-7 | TRBV19 | TGTGCCAGTAGTGTCGGGACAGGGATGGGGGAGCAGTACTTC | CASSVGTGMGEQYF
. | once | TRBJ1-2 | TRBV11-2 | TGTGCCAGCAGCTTAGCCCAGACCTATGGCTACACCTTC | CASSLAQTYGYTF